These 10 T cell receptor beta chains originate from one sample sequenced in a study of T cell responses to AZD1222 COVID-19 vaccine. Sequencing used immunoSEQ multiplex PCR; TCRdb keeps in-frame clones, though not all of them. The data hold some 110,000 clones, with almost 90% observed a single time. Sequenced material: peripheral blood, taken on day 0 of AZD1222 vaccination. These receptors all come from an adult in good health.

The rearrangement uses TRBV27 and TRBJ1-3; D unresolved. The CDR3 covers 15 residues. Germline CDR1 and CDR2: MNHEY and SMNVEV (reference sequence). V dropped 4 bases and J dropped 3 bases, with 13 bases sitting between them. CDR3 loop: CASSSTSAGGNTIYF. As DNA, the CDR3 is TGTGCCAGCAGTTCGACCAGTGCAGGTGGAAACACCATATATTTT.

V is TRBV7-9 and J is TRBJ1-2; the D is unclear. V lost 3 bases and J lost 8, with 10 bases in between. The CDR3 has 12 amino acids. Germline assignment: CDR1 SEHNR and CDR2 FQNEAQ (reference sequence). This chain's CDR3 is CASSFLERGYTF. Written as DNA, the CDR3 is TGTGCCAGCAGCTTCCTAGAGCGCGGCTACACCTTC. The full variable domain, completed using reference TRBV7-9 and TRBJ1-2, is DTGVSQNPRHKITKRGQNVTFRCDPISEHNRLYWYRQTLGQGPEFLTYFQNEAQLEKSRLLSDRFSAERPKGSFSTLEIQRTEQGDSAMYLCASSFLERGYTFGSGTRLTVV.

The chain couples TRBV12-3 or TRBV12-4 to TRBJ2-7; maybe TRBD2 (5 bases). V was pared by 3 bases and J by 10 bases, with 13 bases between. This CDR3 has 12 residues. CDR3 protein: CASSFGGFPQYF. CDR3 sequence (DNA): TGTGCCAGCAGTTTCGGCGGGTTTCCCCAGTACTTC.

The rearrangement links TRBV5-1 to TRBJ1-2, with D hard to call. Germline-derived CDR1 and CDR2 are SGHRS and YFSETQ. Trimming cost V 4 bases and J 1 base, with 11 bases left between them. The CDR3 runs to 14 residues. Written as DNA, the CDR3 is TGCGCCAGCAGCCTGACCCCCGATAACTATGGCTACACCTTC. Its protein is CASSLTPDNYGYTF.

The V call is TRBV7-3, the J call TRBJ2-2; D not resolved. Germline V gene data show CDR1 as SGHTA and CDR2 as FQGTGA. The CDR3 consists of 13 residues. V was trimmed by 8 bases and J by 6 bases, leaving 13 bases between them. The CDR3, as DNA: TGTGCCAGCTCCTTTGGGGTATCCGGGGAGCTGTTTTTT. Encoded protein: CASSFGVSGELFF.

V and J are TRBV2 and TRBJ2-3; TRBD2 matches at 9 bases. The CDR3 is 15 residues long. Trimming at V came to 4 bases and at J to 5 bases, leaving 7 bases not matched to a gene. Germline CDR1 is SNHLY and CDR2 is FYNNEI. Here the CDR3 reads CASSAYAGGQDTQYF. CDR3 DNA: TGTGCCAGCAGTGCCTACGCGGGGGGGCAAGATACGCAGTATTTT.

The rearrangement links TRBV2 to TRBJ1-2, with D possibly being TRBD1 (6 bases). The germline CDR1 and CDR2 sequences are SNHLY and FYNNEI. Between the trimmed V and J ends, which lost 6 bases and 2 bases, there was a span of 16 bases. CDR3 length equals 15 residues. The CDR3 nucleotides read TGTGCCAGCAGCCAAAGCTACAGGGACAACTATGGCTACACCTTC. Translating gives CASSQSYRDNYGYTF.

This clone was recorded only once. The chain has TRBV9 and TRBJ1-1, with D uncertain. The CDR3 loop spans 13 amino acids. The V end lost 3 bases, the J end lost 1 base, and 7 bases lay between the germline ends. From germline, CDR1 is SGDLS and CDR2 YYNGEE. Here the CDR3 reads CASSARTNTEAFF. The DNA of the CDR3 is TGTGCCAGCAGCGCTCGAACGAACACTGAAGCTTTCTTT.

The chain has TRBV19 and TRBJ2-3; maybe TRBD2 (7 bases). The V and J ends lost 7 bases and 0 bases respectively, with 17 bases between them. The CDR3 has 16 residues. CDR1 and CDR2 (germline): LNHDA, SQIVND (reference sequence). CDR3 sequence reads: CASKGFRGASTDTQYF. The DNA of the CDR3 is TGTGCCAGTAAAGGGTTCCGGGGGGCGAGCACAGATACGCAGTATTTT. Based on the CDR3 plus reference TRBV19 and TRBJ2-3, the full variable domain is DGGITQSPKYLFRKEGQNVTLSCEQNLNHDAMYWYRQDPGQGLRLIYYSQIVNDFQKGDIAEGYSVSREKKESFPLTVTSAQKNPTAFYLCASKGFRGASTDTQYFGPGTRLTVL.

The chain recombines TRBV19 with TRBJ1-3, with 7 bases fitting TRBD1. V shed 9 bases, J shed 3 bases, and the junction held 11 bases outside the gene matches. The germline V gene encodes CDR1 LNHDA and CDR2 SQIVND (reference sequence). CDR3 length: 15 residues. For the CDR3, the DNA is TGTGCCAGCCAGGCAGGGGGTGTCCTTGGAAACACCATATATTTT. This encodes CASQAGGVLGNTIYF.